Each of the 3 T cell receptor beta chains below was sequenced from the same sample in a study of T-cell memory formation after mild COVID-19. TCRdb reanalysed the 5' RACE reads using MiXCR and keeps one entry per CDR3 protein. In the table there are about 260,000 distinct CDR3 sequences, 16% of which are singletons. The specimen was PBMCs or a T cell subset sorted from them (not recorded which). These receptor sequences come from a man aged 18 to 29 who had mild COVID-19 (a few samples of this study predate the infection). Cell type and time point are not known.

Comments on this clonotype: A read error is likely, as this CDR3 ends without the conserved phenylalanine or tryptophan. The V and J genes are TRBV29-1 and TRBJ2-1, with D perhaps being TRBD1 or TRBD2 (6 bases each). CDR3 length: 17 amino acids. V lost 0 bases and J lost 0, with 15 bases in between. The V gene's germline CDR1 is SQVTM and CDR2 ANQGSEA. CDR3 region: CSVEDLGGSSSYNEQFL. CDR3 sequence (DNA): TGCAGCGTTGAAGATCTGGGGGGCTCCAGCTCCTACAATGAGCAGTTCCTC.

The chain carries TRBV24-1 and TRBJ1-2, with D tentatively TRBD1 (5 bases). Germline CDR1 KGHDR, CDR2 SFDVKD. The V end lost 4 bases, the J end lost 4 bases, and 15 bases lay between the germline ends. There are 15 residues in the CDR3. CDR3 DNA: TGTGCCACCAGTGACCCCGTTCGGGGCGCCTATGGCTACACCTTC. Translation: CATSDPVRGAYGYTF.

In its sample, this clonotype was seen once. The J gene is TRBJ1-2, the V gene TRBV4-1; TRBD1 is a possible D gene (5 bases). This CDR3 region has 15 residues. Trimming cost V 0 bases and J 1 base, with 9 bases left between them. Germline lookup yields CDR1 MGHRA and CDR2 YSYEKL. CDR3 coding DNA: TGCGCCAGCAGCCAAGAGGAACAGGTTAACTATGGCTACACCTTC. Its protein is CASSQEEQVNYGYTF.